The clone carrying this TCR beta chain was seen just once. These data originate in a study of blood T cell repertoires in COVID-19. Whole-study context: COVID-19 samples from acute and convalescent phases originated in the United States, Italy and Spain.

The method was immunoSEQ multiplex PCR; TCRdb's version includes in-frame clones alone and lacks a portion of them. The sample consists of 200,000 to 300,000 clones, 85% to 90% of them appearing once. Germline CDR1 is SGDLS and CDR2 is YYNGEE. The ends were cut back, 5 bases at V and 1 base at J, with 13 bases in the middle. This CDR3 contains 15 residues. This receptor was taken from a woman aged 40 to 55 with acute or convalescent COVID-19. The V call is TRBV9, the J call TRBJ1-5, with D possibly matching TRBD1 (5 bases). Source material: peripheral blood. Here the CDR3 DNA reads TGTGCCAGCAGTGCAGGGCGGGAGAGCAATCAGCCCCAGCATTTT. Residues: CASSAGRESNQPQHF.